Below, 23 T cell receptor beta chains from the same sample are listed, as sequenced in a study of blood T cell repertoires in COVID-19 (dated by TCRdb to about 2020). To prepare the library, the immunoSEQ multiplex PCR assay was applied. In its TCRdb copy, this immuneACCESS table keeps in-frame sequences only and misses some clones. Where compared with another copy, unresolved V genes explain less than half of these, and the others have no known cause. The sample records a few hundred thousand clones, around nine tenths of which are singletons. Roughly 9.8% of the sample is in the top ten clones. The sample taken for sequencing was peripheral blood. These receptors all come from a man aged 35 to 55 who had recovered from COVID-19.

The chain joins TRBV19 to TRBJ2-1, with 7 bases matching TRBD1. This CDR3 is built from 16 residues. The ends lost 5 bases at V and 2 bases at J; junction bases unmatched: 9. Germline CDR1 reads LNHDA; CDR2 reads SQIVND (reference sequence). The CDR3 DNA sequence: TGTGCCAGTAGTCCTCTCGAAGGGGGCGCCTACAATGAGCAGTTCTTC. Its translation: CASSPLEGGAYNEQFF.

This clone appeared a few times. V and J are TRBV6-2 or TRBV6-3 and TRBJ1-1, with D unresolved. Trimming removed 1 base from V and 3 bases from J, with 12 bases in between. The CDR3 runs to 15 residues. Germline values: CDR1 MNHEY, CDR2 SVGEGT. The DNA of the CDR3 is TGTGCCAGCAGTTACTTGGGAGTAGAGGACACTGAAGCTTTCTTT. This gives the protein CASSYLGVEDTEAFF.

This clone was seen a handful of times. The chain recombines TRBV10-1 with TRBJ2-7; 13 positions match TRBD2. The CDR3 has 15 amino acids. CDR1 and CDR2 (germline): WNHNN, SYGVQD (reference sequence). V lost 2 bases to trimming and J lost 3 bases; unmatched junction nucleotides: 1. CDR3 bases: TGCGCCAGCAGTGAGCGACTAGCGGGGGGCTACGAGCAGTACTTC. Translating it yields CASSERLAGGYEQYF.

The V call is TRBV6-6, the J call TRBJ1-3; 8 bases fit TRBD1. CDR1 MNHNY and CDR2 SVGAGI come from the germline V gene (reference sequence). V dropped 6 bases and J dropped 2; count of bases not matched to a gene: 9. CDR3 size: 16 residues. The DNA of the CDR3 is TGTGCCAGCAGCTACAGACAGGGGTCGACTGGAAACACCATATATTTT. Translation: CASSYRQGSTGNTIYF.

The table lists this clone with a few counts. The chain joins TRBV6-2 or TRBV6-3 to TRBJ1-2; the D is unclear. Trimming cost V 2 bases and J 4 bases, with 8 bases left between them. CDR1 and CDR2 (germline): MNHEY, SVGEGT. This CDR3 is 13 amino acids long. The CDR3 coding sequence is TGTGCCAGCAGTTACAGGGAGTTCTATGGCTACACCTTC. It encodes CASSYREFYGYTF.

The DNA of the CDR3 is TGTGCCAGTAGTCCTTCCAGGGTGTACGAGCAGTACTTC. This sequence encodes CASSPSRVYEQYF. The genes are TRBV19 and TRBJ2-7; the D gene is possibly TRBD1 (5 bases). The CDR3 is made up of 13 amino acids. Germline V gene data show CDR1 as LNHDA and CDR2 as SQIVND (reference sequence). The V gene lost 5 bases and the J gene lost 4 bases, with 12 bases spanning the gap.

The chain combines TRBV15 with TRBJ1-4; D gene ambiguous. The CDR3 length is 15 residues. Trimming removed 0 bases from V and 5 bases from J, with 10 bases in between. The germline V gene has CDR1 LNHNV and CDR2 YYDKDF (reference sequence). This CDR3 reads CATSREAIPNEKLFF. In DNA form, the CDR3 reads TGTGCCACCAGCAGAGAAGCTATCCCCAATGAAAAACTGTTTTTT.

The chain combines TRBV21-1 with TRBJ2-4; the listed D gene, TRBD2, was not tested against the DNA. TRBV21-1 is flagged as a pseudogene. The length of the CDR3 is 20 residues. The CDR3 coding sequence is TGTGCCAGCAGCAAAAAGGCCTCTAGCGGGAGCCTTTGGGCCAAAAACATTCAGTACTTC. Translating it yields CASSKKASSGSLWAKNIQYF.

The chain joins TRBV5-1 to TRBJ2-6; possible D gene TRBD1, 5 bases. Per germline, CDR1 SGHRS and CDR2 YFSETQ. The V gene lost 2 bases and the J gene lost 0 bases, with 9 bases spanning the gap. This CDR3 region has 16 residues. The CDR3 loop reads CASSFGRGSGANVLTF. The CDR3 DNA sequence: TGCGCCAGCAGCTTCGGAAGGGGCTCTGGGGCCAACGTCCTGACTTTC.

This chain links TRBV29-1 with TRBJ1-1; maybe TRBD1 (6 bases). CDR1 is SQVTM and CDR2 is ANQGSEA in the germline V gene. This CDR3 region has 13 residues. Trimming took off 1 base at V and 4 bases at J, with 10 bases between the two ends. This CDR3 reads CSVEVGQLTEAFF. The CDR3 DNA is TGCAGCGTTGAAGTTGGACAGCTCACTGAAGCTTTCTTT.

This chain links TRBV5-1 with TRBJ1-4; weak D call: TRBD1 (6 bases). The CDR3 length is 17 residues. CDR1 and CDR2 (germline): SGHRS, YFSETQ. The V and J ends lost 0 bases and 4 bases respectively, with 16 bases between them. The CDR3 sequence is CASSLDTGPSDNEKLFF. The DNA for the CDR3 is TGCGCCAGCAGCTTGGACACAGGGCCCTCCGATAATGAAAAACTGTTTTTT.

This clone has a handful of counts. CDR3: CASSVEGVSGASYNEQFF. CDR3 sequence (DNA): TGTGCCAGCAGCGTAGAGGGTGTGAGCGGCGCCTCTTACAATGAGCAGTTCTTC. This sequence joins TRBV9 and TRBJ2-1; the D gene is possibly TRBD2 (5 bases). The V end lost 0 bases, the J end lost 4 bases, and 20 bases lay between the germline ends. This CDR3 spans 18 amino acids. Germline V gene sequence: CDR1 SGDLS, CDR2 YYNGEE.

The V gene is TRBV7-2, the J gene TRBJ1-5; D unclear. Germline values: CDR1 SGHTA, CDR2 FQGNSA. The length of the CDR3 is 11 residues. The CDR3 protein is CPPSSNQPQHF. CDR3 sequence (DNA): TGTCCCCCCAGTAGCAATCAGCCCCAGCATTTT. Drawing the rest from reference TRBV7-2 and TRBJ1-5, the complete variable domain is GAGVSQSPSNKVTEKGKDVELRCDPISGHTALYWYRQSLGQGLEFLIYFQGNSAPDKSGLPSDRFSAERTGGSVSTLTIQRTQQEDSAVYLCPPSSNQPQHFGDGTRLSIL.

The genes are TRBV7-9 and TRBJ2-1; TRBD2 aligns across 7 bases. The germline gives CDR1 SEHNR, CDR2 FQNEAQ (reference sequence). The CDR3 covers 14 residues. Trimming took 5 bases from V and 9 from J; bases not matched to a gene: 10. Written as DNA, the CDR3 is TGTGCCAGCAGCCCCGGACTAGTCTGGGCTGAGCAGTTCTTC. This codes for CASSPGLVWAEQFF.

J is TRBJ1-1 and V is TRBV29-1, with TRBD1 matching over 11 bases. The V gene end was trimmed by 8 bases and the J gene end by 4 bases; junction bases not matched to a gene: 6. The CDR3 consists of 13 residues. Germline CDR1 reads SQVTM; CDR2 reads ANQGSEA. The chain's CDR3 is CSTWTGGPTEAFF. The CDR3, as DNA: TGCAGCACCTGGACAGGGGGCCCCACTGAAGCTTTCTTT. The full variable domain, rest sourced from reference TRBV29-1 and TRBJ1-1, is SAVISQKPSRDICQRGTSLTIQCQVDSQVTMMFWYRQQPGQSLTLIATANQGSEATYESGFVIDKFPISRPNLTFSTLTVSNMSPEDSSIYLCSTWTGGPTEAFFGQGTRLTVV.

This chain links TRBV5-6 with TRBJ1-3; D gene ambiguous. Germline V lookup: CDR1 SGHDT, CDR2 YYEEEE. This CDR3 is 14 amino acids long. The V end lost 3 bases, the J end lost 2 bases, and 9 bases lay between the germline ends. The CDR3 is CASSSRLAGNTIYF. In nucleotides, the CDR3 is TGTGCCAGCAGCTCCCGGTTGGCTGGAAACACCATATATTTT.

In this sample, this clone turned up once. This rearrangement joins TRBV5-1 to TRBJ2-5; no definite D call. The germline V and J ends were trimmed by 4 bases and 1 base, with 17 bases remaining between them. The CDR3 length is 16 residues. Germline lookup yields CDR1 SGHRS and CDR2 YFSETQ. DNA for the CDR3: TGCGCCAGCAGCAAAGTCACAGTAGGCAGCCAAGAGACCCAGTACTTC. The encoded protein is CASSKVTVGSQETQYF.

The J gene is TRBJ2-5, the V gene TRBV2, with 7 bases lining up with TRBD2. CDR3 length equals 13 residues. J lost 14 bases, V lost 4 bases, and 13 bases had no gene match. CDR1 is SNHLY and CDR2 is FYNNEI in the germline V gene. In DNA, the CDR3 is TGTGCCAGCAGTGTGGGGGGGACCTGGGTCGTATACTTC. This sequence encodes CASSVGGTWVVYF.

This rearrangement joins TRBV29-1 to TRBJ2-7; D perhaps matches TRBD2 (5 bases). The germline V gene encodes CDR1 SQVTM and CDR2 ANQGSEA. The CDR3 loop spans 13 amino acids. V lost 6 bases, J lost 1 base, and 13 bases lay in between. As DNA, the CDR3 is TGCAGCGTGGGGAGCGGATATTCCTACGAGCAGTACTTC. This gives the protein CSVGSGYSYEQYF.

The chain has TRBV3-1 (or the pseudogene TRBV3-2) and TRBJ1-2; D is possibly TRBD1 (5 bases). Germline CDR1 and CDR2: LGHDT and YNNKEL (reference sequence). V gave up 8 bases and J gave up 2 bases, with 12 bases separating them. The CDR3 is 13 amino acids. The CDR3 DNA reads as TGTGCCAGCGTTGGGGGGTTCAACTATGGCTACACCTTC. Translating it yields CASVGGFNYGYTF.

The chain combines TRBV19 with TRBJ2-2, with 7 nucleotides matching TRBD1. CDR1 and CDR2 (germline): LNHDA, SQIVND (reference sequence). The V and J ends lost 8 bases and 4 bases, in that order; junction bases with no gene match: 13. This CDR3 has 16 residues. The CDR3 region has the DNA TGTGCCAGTTCGGACAGGAGCCGTTTTGTCACCGGGGAGCTGTTTTTT. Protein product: CASSDRSRFVTGELFF.

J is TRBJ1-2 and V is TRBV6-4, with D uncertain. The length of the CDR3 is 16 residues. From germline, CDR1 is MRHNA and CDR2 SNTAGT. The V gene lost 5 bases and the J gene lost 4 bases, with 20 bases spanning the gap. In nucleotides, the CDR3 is TGTGCCAGCAGTAGACCGGTAGGCGGGGTCCGCTATGGCTACACCTTC. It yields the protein CASSRPVGGVRYGYTF.

CDR3: CASSYGLGEANYGYTF. The CDR3 DNA follows: TGTGCCAGCAGTTACGGCCTGGGGGAGGCTAACTATGGCTACACCTTC. The chain uses TRBV6-6 and TRBJ1-2, with D possibly TRBD1 on 5 matching bases. The CDR3 spans 16 residues. Germline loops: CDR1 MNHNY, CDR2 SVGAGI (reference sequence). Trimming removed 2 bases from V and 0 bases from J, with 13 bases in between.